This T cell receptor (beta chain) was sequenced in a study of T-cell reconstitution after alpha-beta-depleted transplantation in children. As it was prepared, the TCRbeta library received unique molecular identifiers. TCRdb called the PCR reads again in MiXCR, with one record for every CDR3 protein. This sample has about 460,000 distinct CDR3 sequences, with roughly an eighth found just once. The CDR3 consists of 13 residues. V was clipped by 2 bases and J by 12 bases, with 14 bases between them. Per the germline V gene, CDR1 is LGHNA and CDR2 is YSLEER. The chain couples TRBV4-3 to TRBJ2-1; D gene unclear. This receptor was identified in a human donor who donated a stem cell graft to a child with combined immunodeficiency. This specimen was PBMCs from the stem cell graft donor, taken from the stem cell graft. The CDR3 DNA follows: TGCGCCAGCAGCCAACGACCCGGCCAGAGGCAGTTCTTC. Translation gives CASSQRPGQRQFF.